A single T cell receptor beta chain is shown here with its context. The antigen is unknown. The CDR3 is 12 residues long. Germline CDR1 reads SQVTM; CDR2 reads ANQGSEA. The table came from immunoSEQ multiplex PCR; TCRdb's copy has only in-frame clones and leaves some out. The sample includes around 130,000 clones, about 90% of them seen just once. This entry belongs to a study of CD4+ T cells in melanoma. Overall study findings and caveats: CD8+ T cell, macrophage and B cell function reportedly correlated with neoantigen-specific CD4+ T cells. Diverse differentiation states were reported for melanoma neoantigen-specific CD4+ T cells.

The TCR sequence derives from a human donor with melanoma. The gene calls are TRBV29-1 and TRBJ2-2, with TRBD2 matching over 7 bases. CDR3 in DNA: TGCAGTGGGGCGGGGGACACCGGGGAGCTGTTTTTT. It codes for CSGAGDTGELFF.